This T cell receptor beta chain originates from a study of control samples from healthy donors and cancer patients. Using immunoSEQ multiplex PCR, the repertoire was profiled, and TCRdb retains in-frame clones only, with some absent. The table has over 100,000 clones, 75% to 95% seen once. Germline lookup yields CDR1 SGHAT and CDR2 FQNNGV. The CDR3 has 14 residues. Trimming stripped 4 bases from V and 8 bases from J, with 15 bases between. The clonotype was recovered from a man between 40 and 49 years old in good health. Sequenced material: blood. J is TRBJ2-1 and V is TRBV11-2; weak D call: TRBD1 (6 bases). CDR3 protein: CASSWGLTRDEQFF. DNA for the CDR3: TGTGCCAGCAGCTGGGGGCTTACACGGGATGAGCAGTTCTTC.